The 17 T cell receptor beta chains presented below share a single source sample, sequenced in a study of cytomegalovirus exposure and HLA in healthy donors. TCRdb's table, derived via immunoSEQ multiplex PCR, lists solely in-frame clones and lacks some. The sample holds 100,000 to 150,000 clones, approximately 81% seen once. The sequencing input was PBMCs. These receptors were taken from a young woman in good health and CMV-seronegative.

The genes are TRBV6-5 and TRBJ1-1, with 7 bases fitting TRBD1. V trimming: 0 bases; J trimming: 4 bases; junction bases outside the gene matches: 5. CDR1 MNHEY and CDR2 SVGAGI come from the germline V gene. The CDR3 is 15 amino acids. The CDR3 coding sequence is TGTGCCAGCAGTTACTCGAAGGGGGCGATCACTGAAGCTTTCTTT. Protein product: CASSYSKGAITEAFF.

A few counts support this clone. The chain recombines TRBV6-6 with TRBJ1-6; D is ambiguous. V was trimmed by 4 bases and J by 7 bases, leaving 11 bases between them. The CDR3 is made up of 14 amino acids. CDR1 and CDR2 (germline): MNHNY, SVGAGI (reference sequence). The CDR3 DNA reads TGTGCCAGCAGTTTAGTCCAGGTGAATTCACCCCTCCACTTT. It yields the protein CASSLVQVNSPLHF.

CDR3 bases: TGTGCCAGCAGCGCCGGACAGGGGTCGAGCTACACCTTC. It specifies CASSAGQGSSYTF. The rearrangement links TRBV5-5 to TRBJ1-2, with TRBD1 matching 9 bases. In germline, CDR1 is SGHKS, CDR2 YYEKEE (reference sequence). J was trimmed by 9 bases and V by 4 bases; bases with no gene match: 7. This CDR3 is 13 amino acids long. The full variable domain, with the rest looked up from reference TRBV5-5 and TRBJ1-2, is DAGVTQSPTHLIKTRGQQVTLRCSPISGHKSVSWYQQVLGQGPQFIFQYYEKEERGRGNFPDRFSARQFPNYSSELNVNALLLGDSALYLCASSAGQGSSYTFGSGTRLTVV.

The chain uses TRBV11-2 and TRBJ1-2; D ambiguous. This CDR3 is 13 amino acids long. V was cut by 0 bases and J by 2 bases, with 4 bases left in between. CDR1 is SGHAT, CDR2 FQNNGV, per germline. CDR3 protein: CASSLDQNYGYTF. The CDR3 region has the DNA TGTGCCAGCAGCTTAGACCAGAACTATGGCTACACCTTC.

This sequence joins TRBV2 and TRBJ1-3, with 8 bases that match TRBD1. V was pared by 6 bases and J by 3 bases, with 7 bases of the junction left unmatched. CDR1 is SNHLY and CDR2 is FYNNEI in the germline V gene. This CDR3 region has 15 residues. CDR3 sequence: CASRAGQGSGNTIYF. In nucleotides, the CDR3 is TGTGCCAGCAGGGCCGGACAGGGTAGTGGAAACACCATATATTTT. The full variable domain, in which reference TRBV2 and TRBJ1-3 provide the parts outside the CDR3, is EPEVTQTPSHQVTQMGQEVILRCVPISNHLYFYWYRQILGQKVEFLVSFYNNEISEKSEIFDDQFSVERPDGSNFTLKIRSTKLEDSAMYFCASRAGQGSGNTIYFGEGSWLTVV.

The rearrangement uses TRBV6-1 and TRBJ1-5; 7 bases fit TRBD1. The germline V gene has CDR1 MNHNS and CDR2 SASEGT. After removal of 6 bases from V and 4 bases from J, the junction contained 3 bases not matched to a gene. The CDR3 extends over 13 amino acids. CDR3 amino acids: CASRGDRNQPQHF. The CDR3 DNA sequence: TGTGCCAGCAGGGGGGACAGAAATCAGCCCCAGCATTTT.

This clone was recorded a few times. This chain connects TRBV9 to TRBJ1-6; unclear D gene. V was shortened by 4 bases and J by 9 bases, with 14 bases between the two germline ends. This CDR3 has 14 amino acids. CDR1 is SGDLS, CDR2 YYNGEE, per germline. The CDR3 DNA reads TGTGCCAGCAGCCAGATGGGCTATGGTTCACCCCTCCACTTT. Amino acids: CASSQMGYGSPLHF.

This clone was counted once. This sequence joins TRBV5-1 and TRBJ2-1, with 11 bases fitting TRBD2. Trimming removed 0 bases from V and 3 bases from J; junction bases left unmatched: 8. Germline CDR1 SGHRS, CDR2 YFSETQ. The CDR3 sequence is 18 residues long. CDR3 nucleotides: TGCGCCAGCAGCTTGGCCCTCTCTAGCGGGGGGATCTACAATGAGCAGTTCTTC. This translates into CASSLALSSGGIYNEQFF. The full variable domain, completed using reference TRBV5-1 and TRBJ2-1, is KAGVTQTPRYLIKTRGQQVTLSCSPISGHRSVSWYQQTPGQGLQFLFEYFSETQRNKGNFPGRFSGRQFSNSRSEMNVSTLELGDSALYLCASSLALSSGGIYNEQFFGPGTRLTVL.

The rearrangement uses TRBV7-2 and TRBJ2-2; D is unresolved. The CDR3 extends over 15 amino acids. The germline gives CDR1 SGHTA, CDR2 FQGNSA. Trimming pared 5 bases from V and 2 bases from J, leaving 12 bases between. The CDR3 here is CASSPRGTNTGELFF. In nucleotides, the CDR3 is TGTGCCAGCAGCCCTCGAGGAACTAACACCGGGGAGCTGTTTTTT.

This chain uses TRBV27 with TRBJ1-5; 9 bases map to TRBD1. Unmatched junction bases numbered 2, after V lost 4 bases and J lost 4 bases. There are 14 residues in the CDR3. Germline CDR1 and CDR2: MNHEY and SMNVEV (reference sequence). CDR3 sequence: CASSSGTGNQPQHF. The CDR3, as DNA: TGTGCCAGCAGTTCAGGGACAGGGAATCAGCCCCAGCATTTT.

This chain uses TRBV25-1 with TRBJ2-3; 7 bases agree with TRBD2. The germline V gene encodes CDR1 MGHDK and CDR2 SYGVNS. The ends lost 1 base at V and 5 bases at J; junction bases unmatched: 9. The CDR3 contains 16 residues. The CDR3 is CASSESLRGSEDTQYF. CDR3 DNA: TGTGCCAGCAGTGAATCTCTGCGGGGGTCGGAAGATACGCAGTATTTT.

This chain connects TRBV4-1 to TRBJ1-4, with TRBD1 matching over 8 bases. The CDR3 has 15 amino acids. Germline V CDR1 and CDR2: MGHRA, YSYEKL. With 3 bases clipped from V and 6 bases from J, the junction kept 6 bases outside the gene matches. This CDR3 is CASSHQGAPHEKLFF. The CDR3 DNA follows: TGCGCCAGCAGCCATCAGGGGGCTCCCCATGAAAAACTGTTTTTT.

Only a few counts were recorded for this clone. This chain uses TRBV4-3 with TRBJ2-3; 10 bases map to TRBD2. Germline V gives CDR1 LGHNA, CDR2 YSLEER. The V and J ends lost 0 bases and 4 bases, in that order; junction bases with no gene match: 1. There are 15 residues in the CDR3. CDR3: CASSQDTSGADTQYF. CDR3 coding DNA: TGCGCCAGCAGCCAAGATACTAGCGGGGCAGATACGCAGTATTTT.

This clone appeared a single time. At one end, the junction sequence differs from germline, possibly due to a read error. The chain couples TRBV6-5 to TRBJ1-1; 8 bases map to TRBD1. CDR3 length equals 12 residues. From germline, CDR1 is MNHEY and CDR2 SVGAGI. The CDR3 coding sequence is TGTGCCAGCAGACTCGACAGGGGCCCGGGTCTCTTT. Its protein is CASRLDRGPGLF.

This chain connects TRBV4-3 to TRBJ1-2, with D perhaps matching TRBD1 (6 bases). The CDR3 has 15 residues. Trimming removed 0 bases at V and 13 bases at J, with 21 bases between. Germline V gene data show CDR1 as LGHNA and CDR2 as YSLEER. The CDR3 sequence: CASSQDQQMRGSSTF. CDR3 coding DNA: TGCGCCAGCAGCCAAGATCAACAGATGAGGGGGAGTAGCACCTTC.

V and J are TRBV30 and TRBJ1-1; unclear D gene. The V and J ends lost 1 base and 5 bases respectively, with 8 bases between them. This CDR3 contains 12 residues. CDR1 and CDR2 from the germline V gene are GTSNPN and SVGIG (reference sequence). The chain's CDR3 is CAWSAGWTEAFF. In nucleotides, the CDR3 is TGTGCCTGGAGTGCCGGGTGGACTGAAGCTTTCTTT.

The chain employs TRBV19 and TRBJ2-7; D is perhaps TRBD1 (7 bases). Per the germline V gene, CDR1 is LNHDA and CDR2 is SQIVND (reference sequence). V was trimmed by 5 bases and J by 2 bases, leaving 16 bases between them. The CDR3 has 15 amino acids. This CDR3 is CASSPQGRGAYEQYF. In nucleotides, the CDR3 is TGTGCCAGTAGTCCCCAGGGCAGGGGGGCCTACGAGCAGTACTTC. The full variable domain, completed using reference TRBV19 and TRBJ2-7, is DGGITQSPKYLFRKEGQNVTLSCEQNLNHDAMYWYRQDPGQGLRLIYYSQIVNDFQKGDIAEGYSVSREKKESFPLTVTSAQKNPTAFYLCASSPQGRGAYEQYFGPGTRLTVT.